Below are 24 T cell receptor beta chains sequenced from a single sample in a study of tumor-infiltrating lymphocytes in primary liver carcinoma. The study extracted blood RNA from unsorted whole blood and also extracted germline DNA. TCR beta cDNA was reverse-transcribed from about 500 ng of total RNA. The reaction used a constant-region primer and ProtoScript II reverse transcriptase. Three nested multiplex PCR rounds, a slightly modified ARM-PCR method, built the TCR beta libraries. Forward primers for TRBV1-TRBV30 and a C-beta reverse primer served the first two PCR rounds, at about 10 cycles each. TCRdb re-derived calls from the multiplex PCR reads in MiXCR, one entry per CDR3 protein. The sample comprises some 200,000 distinct CDR3 sequences, 65% of which are singletons, and approximately 6.6% rests with the top ten. The specimen was peripheral blood. The receptors were sampled from a woman aged 60-70 years with primary liver carcinoma and hepatitis B virus infection.

Turning to this clonotype: Sequence at one end of the junction differs from germline and may be a read error. V gene TRBV6-1 combines with J gene TRBJ1-2; D gene unclear. The CDR3 runs to 14 residues. Germline CDR1 and CDR2: MNHNS and SASEGT. CDR3 sequence (DNA): TGTGCCAGTAGGCCACAGATCCAAAGCTATGGCTACACATTC. Its translation: CASRPQIQSYGYTF.

V and J are TRBV28 and TRBJ2-2; 9 bases align to TRBD1. Per germline, CDR1 MDHEN and CDR2 SYDVKM. J gave up 3 bases and V 7 bases, and 9 bases lay outside the gene matches. The CDR3 contains 16 residues. The CDR3 loop reads CASIPWGTGHTGELFF. The CDR3 DNA sequence: TGTGCCAGCATCCCTTGGGGGACAGGGCACACCGGGGAGCTGTTTTTT.

In the case of this clonotype: A much larger clone sits a single nucleotide away, making a read error possible. The rearrangement joins TRBV29-1 to TRBJ2-3; TRBD2 agrees at 10 bases. The germline CDR1 and CDR2 sequences are SQVTM and ANQGSEA. There are 15 residues in the CDR3. V trimming: 5 bases; J trimming: 3 bases; junction bases outside the gene matches: 8. The CDR3, as DNA: TGCAGCGTTAGGAGACTAGCGGGTGTTACAGATACGCAGTATTTT. Protein product: CSVRRLAGVTDTQYF.

As to this clonotype: Compared with germline, one end of the junction differs, possibly owing to a read error. The V call is TRBV11-2, the J call TRBJ1-4; D gene ambiguous. The V gene's germline CDR1 is SGHAT and CDR2 FQNNGV. This CDR3 is 14 amino acids long. The DNA of the CDR3 is TGTGCCAGCAGCTTAAGCGGGTTCGATGAAAAACTGTTCTTT. Its translation is CASSLSGFDEKLFF.

For this clonotype: This may arise from a read error, as a much more abundant clone is one base away. The chain joins TRBV4-1 to TRBJ1-1; weak D call: TRBD1 (5 bases). The CDR3 spans 18 residues. In germline, CDR1 is MGHRA, CDR2 YSYEKL. The CDR3 DNA follows: TGCGCCAGCGGCCAAGTATGGCGAGGGGAAACAGGGAACACTGAAGCTTTCTTT. Translation: CASGQVWRGETGNTEAFF.

Points on this clonotype: This may arise from a read error, as a much more abundant clone is one base away. The gene calls are TRBV12-3 or TRBV12-4 and TRBJ2-3; D is possibly TRBD2 (6 bases). The CDR3 is 14 amino acids. The CDR3 DNA is TGTGCCAGCAGCGGGAGACAAAGCACAGATACGCCGTATTTT. This gives the protein CASSGRQSTDTPYF.

As for this clonotype: The junction does not match germline at one end; this may be a read error. The V gene is TRBV4-2, the J gene TRBJ2-1; 13 nucleotides match TRBD2. There are 16 residues in the CDR3. Per germline, CDR1 LGHNA and CDR2 YNFKEQ. The CDR3 loop is CTSSQDKELAGGGTFF. The DNA of the CDR3 is TGTACCAGCAGCCAAGATAAGGAACTAGCGGGAGGGGGTACGTTCTTC.

This clonotype was observed many times. The chain has TRBV6-1 and TRBJ1-5; D ambiguous. Germline V gene lookup returns CDR1 MNHNS and CDR2 SASEGT. Trimming removed 6 bases at V and 6 bases at J, with 12 bases between. CDR3 length: 13 amino acids. This chain's CDR3 is CASRTDVSQPQHF. The CDR3 region has the DNA TGTGCCAGCAGGACGGACGTTAGTCAGCCCCAGCATTTT.

Worth noting for this clonotype: A read error may account for a junction end that differs from germline. The V call is TRBV7-9, the J call TRBJ2-1; tentative D call: TRBD1 (5 bases). Looked up from germline, CDR1 is SEHNR and CDR2 is FQNEAQ (reference sequence). CDR3 length equals 14 residues. DNA for the CDR3: TGTGCCAGCAGCTTCCAAGGAACGGACAATGAGCAGCCCTTC. It translates to CASSFQGTDNEQPF.

On this clonotype: Just one base apart from a much larger clone, this may be a read error. V gene TRBV28 combines with J gene TRBJ2-7, with TRBD1 as a possible D gene (5 bases). V was trimmed by 6 bases and J by 8 bases, leaving 17 bases between them. The CDR3 sequence is 13 residues long. Germline-derived CDR1 and CDR2 are MDHEN and SYDVKM. The CDR3 reads CASRKAPVDKQYF. The CDR3 DNA reads as TGTGCCAGCAGAAAAGCCCCAGTGGACAAGCAGTACTTC.

Of note for this clonotype: At one end, the junction sequence differs from germline, possibly due to a read error. V is TRBV11-2 and J is TRBJ1-4, with D hard to call. The length of the CDR3 is 13 residues. Germline loops: CDR1 SGHAT, CDR2 FQNNGV. CDR3 region: CASSLMGQMELFF. The CDR3 DNA sequence: TGTGCCAGCAGCTTAATGGGCCAGATGGAACTGTTCTTT.

This clonotype was seen only once. An end of the junction does not agree with germline; a read error may underlie this. The V call is TRBV11-3, the J call TRBJ2-2; perhaps TRBD2 as D (6 bases). The CDR3 is 15 residues long. CDR1 SGHNT and CDR2 YENEEA come from the germline V gene. DNA of the CDR3: TGTGCCAACAGCTACGGCGGGGCGAATACCGGGGAGCTGTTTTTT. Amino acid sequence: CANSYGGANTGELFF.

The chain carries TRBV12-3 or TRBV12-4 and TRBJ2-7, with 9 bases aligning to TRBD2. The CDR3 has 17 amino acids. As DNA, the CDR3 is TGCGCCAGCAGCCCATGGAAGGCGGGAGGGCATCACTACGGGCAGTACGTC. Translated, it gives CASSPWKAGGHHYGQYV.

This chain joins TRBV7-9 and TRBJ2-3; tentative D call: TRBD1 (6 bases). CDR3 size: 14 residues. Germline V gives CDR1 SEHNR, CDR2 FQNEAQ (reference sequence). Trimming cost V 5 bases and J 4 bases, with 13 bases left between them. The CDR3 DNA reads TGTGCCAGCAGCCTACAGGGCGGGCCAGATACGCAGTATTTT. It codes for CASSLQGGPDTQYF.

As regards this clonotype: A read error may be the cause here, since a much bigger clone is one base away. The chain couples TRBV12-3 or TRBV12-4 to TRBJ2-2; 7 positions match TRBD2. There are 15 residues in the CDR3. The CDR3: CASSPGGTNTGGLFF. The CDR3 DNA reads as TGTGCCAGCAGCCCGGGGGGTACGAACACCGGGGGGCTGTTTTTT.

This clonotype was seen a handful of times. A much larger clone differs by one base, so this may be a read error. The genes are TRBV4-1 and TRBJ2-6; TRBD2 agrees at 8 bases. The CDR3 sequence is 18 residues long. Germline CDR1 and CDR2: MGHRA and YSYEKL. The CDR3: CAGSQARGGSAGANVLTF. The CDR3 nucleotides are TGCGCCGGCAGCCAGGCCCGGGGGGGTTCTGCTGGGGCCAACGTCCTGACTTTC.

This chain uses TRBV20-1 with TRBJ2-3; TRBD2 matches 7 bases. The CDR3 is 15 residues long. V lost 0 bases, J lost 2 bases, and 5 bases stayed unmatched. The V gene's germline CDR1 is DFQATT and CDR2 SNEGSKA (reference sequence). The CDR3: CSARDGGSFTDTQYF. In DNA form, the CDR3 reads TGCAGTGCTAGAGACGGCGGGAGTTTCACAGATACGCAGTATTTT.

Of note for this clonotype: A much larger clone is a single base away; this may be a read error. The chain combines TRBV6-5 with TRBJ2-7; 13 bases agree with TRBD2. This CDR3 has 19 amino acids. Germline V CDR1 and CDR2: MNHEY, SVGAGI. CDR3 coding DNA: TGTGCCAACAGTCACCCTACAGGACCCGGACTAGCGGGAGCCTACGAGCAGTACTTC. This sequence encodes CANSHPTGPGLAGAYEQYF.

Of note for this clonotype: A much larger clone lies one base from this, so it may be a read error. The chain couples TRBV6-5 to TRBJ1-2, with 8 bases that match TRBD1. The CDR3 covers 14 residues. The V gene's germline CDR1 is MNHEY and CDR2 SVGAGI. The CDR3 region is CAISYRGTTYGYTF. CDR3 DNA sequence: TGTGCCATCAGTTACAGGGGGACAACCTATGGCTACACCTTC.

Concerning this clonotype: An end of the junction differs from the germline gene, which may be a read error. The rearrangement joins TRBV6-5 to TRBJ2-3, with 11 bases fitting TRBD1. The end of the DNA is better explained by TRBJ1-5, so the J call may be wrong. The CDR3 sequence is 14 residues long. Per germline, CDR1 MNHEY and CDR2 SVGAGI. This chain's CDR3 is CTSSRTGGTDMQHF. Written as DNA, the CDR3 is TGTACCAGCAGCCGGACAGGGGGCACAGATATGCAGCATTTT.

The gene calls are TRBV5-5 and TRBJ2-7; perhaps TRBD1 as D (6 bases). CDR3 length: 13 residues. Germline CDR1 SGHKS, CDR2 YYEKEE (reference sequence). The ends were cut back, 6 bases at V and 3 bases at J, with 13 bases in the middle. The CDR3 loop reads CASINRALYEQYF. In DNA form, the CDR3 reads TGTGCCAGCATCAACAGGGCCCTCTACGAGCAGTACTTC.

In regard to this clonotype: Given the absence of the conserved phenylalanine or tryptophan at the CDR3 end, a read error is likely. This rearrangement joins TRBV11-2 to TRBJ1-2; tentatively, D is TRBD1 (6 bases). The CDR3 runs to 14 residues. Trimming took off 5 bases at V and 4 bases at J, with 14 bases between the two ends. Germline CDR1 and CDR2: SGHAT and FQNNGV. The CDR3 loop reads CASSTPTGIYGYTI. CDR3 sequence (DNA): TGTGCCAGCAGCACCCCAACAGGGATCTATGGCTACACCATC.

This clonotype has only one observation. The final CDR3 position lacks the conserved phenylalanine or tryptophan, pointing to a likely read error. The V gene is TRBV11-2, the J gene TRBJ1-1; 8 bases line up with TRBD1. Germline lookup yields CDR1 SGHAT and CDR2 FQNNGV. With 5 bases clipped from V and 3 bases from J, the junction kept 2 bases outside the gene matches. This CDR3 region has 13 residues. CDR3 nucleotides: TGTGCCAGCAGCCTGGGACAGGACACTGAAGCTTTCTTG. Translation: CASSLGQDTEAFL.

About this clonotype itself: One end of the junction fails to match germline, which may point to a read error. The chain links TRBV11-2 to TRBJ2-3; D call uncertain. Germline lookup yields CDR1 SGHAT and CDR2 FQNNGV. The CDR3 is made up of 15 amino acids. The DNA of the CDR3 is TGTGCCAACAGCTTAGCTACAGTTAGCACAGATATGCAGTATTTT. Amino acids: CANSLATVSTDMQYF.